This T cell receptor (beta chain) is from a study of T cell responses to AZD1222 COVID-19 vaccine. Profiled with immunoSEQ multiplex PCR; TCRdb holds only in-frame clones, not every one. Of more than 95,000 clones listed, around 92% are singletons. The CDR3 runs to 16 residues. Germline CDR1 SNHLY, CDR2 FYNNEI. Trimming at V came to 4 bases and at J to 2 bases, leaving 4 bases not matched to a gene. The input for sequencing was peripheral blood, taken on day 0 of AZD1222 vaccination. The chain recombines TRBV2 with TRBJ2-3, with 12 bases fitting TRBD2. This TCR came from an adult in good health. The CDR3 is CASSARLAGDTDTQYF. CDR3 sequence (DNA): TGTGCCAGCAGTGCCCGACTAGCGGGAGACACAGATACGCAGTATTTT.